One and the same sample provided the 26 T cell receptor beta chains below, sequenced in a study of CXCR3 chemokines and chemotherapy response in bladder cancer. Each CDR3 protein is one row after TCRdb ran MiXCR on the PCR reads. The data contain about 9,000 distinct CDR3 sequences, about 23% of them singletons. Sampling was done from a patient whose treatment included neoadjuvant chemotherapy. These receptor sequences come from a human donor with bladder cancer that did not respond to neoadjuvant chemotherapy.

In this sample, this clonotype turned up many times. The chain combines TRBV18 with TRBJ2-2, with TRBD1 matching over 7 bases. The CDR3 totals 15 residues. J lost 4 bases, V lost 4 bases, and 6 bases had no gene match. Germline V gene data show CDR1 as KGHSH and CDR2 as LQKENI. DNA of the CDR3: TGTGCCAGCTCACTACGACAGGGTCGCACCGGGGAGCTGTTTTTT. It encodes CASSLRQGRTGELFF.

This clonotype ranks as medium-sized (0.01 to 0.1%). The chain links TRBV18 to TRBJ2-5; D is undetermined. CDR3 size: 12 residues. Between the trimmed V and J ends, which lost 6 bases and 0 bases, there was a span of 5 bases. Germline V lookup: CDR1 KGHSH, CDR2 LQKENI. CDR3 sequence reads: CASSRYQETQYF. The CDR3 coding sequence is TGTGCCAGCTCTCGGTACCAAGAGACCCAGTACTTC.

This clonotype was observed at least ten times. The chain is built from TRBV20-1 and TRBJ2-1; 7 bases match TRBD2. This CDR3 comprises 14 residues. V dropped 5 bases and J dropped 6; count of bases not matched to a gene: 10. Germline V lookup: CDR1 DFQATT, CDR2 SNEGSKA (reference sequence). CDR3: CSAPKWRGINEQFF. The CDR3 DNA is TGCAGTGCTCCTAAGTGGCGGGGGATCAATGAGCAGTTCTTC.

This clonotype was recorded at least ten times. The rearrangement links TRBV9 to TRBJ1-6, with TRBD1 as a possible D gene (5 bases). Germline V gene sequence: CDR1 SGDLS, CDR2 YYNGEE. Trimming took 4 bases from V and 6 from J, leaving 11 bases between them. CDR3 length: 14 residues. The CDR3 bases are TGTGCCAGCAGCCAGACAGAAACTAATTCACCCCTCCACTTT. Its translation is CASSQTETNSPLHF.

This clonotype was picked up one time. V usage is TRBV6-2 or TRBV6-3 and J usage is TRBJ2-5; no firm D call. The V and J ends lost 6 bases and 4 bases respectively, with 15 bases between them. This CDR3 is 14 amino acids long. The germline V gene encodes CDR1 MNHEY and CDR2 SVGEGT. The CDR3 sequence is CASRRLSPPETQYF. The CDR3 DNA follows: TGTGCCAGCAGAAGACTGAGCCCCCCAGAGACCCAGTACTTC.

The CDR3 coding sequence is TGTGCCAGCAGCGGACTAGCGGGTACCGCAGATACGCAGTATTTT. Translation: CASSGLAGTADTQYF. The chain has TRBV2 and TRBJ2-3; 11 bases agree with TRBD2. CDR1 is SNHLY, CDR2 FYNNEI, per germline. Losses at the gene ends were 6 bases for V and 4 bases for J; bases not matched to a gene: 6. The length of the CDR3 is 15 residues.

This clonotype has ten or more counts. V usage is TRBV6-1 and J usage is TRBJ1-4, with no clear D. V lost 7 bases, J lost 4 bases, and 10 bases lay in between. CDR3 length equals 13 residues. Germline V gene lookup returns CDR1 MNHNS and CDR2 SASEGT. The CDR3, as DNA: TGTGCCAGCACCACTCGAATTAATGAAAAACTGTTTTTT. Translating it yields CASTTRINEKLFF.

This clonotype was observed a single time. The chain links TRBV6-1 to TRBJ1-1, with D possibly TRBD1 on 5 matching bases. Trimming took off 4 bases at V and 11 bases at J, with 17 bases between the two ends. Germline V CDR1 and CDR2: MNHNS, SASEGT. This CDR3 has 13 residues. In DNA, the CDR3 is TGTGCCAGCAGTGGCCAGCGGGGGAGACAGGCTTTCTTT. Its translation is CASSGQRGRQAFF.

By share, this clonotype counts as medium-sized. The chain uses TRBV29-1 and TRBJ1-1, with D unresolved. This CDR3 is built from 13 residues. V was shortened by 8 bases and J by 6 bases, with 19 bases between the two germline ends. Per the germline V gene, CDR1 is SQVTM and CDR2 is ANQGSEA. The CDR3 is CSHTMVLGAEAFF. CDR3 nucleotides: TGCAGCCATACCATGGTCCTGGGAGCTGAAGCTTTCTTT.

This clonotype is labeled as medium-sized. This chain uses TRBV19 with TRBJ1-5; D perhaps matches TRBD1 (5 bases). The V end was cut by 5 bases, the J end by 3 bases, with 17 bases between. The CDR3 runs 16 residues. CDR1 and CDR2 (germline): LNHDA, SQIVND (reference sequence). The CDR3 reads CASSGARPGVNQPQHF. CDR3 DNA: TGTGCCAGTAGTGGGGCTAGGCCGGGGGTCAATCAGCCCCAGCATTTT.

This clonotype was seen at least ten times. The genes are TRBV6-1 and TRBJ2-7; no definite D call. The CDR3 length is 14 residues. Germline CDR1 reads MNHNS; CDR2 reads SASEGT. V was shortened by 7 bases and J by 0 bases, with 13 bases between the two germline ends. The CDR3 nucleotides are TGTGCCAGCAAGCCCCGGCTCAGCTCCTACGAGCAGTACTTC. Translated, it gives CASKPRLSSYEQYF.

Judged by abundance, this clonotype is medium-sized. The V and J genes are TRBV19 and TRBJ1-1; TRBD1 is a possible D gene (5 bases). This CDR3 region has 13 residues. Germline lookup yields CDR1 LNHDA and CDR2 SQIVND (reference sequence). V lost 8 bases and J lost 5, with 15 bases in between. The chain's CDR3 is CASGGARDTEAFF. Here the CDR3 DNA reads TGTGCCAGTGGAGGGGCTCGGGATACTGAAGCTTTCTTT. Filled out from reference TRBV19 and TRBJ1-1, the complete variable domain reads DGGITQSPKYLFRKEGQNVTLSCEQNLNHDAMYWYRQDPGQGLRLIYYSQIVNDFQKGDIAEGYSVSREKKESFPLTVTSAQKNPTAFYLCASGGARDTEAFFGQGTRLTVV.

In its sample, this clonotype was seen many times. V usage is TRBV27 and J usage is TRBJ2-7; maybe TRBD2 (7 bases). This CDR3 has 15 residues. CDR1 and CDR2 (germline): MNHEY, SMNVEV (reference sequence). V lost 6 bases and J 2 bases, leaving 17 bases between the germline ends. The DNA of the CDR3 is TGTGCCAGCAGCGAGTTCGGAGGGGGGGCCTACGAGCAGTACTTC. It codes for CASSEFGGGAYEQYF.

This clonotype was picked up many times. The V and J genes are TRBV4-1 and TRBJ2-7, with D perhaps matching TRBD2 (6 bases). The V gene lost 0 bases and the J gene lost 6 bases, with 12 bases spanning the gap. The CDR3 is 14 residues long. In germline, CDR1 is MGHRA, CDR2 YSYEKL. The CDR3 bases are TGCGCCAGCAGCCAAGAGCGGGTGGGGGGCGAGCAGTACTTC. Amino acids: CASSQERVGGEQYF.

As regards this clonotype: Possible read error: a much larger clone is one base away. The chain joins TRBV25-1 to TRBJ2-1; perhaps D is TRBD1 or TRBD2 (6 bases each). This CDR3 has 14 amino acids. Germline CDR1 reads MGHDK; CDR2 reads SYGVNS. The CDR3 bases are TGTTCCAGCAGTGTAAGGGGGGCTGGGAATGAGCAGTTCTTC. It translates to CSSSVRGAGNEQFF.

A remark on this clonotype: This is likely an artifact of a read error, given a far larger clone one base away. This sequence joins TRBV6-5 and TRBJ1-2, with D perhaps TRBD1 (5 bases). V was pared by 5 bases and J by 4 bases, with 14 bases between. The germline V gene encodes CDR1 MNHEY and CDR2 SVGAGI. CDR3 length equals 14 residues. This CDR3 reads CASSVGGLGYGYTF. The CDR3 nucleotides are TGTGCCAGCAGTGTTGGGGGATTAGGCTATGGCTACACCTTC.

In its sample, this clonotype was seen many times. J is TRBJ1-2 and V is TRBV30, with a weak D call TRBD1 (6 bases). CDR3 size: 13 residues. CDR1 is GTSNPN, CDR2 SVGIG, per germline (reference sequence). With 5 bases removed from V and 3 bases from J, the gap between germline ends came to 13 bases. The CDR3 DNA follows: TGTGCCTGGGGGGGGCAGGGTGACTATGGCTACACCTTC. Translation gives CAWGGQGDYGYTF. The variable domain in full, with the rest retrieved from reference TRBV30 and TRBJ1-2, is SQTIHQWPATLVQPVGSPLSLECTVEGTSNPNLYWYRQAAGRGLQLLFYSVGIGQISSEVPQNLSASRPQDRQFILSSKKLLLSDSGFYLCAWGGQGDYGYTFGSGTRLTVV.

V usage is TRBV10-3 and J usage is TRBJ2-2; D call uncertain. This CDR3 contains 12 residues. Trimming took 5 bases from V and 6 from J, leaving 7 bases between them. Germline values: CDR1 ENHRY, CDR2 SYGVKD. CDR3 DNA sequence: TGTGCCATCAGTCCCCCGGCCGGGGAGCTGTTTTTT. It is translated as CAISPPAGELFF.

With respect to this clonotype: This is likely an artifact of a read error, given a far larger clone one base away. Here the CDR3 reads CATEGRGGYTEAFF. Written as DNA, the CDR3 is TGTGCCACCGAAGGGAGGGGAGGGTACACTGAAGCTTTCTTT. The chain has TRBV5-6 and TRBJ1-1, with D maybe TRBD1 (5 bases). Germline V lookup: CDR1 SGHDT, CDR2 YYEEEE. Trimming pared 9 bases from V and 3 bases from J, leaving 18 bases between. There are 14 residues in the CDR3.

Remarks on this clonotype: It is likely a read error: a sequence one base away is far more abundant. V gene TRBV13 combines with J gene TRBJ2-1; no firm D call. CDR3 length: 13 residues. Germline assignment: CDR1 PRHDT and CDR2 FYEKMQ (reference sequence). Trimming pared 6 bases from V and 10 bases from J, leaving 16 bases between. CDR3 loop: CASSFSGSYEQFF. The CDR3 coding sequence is TGTGCCAGCAGTTTCAGTGGGTCCTACGAGCAGTTCTTC.

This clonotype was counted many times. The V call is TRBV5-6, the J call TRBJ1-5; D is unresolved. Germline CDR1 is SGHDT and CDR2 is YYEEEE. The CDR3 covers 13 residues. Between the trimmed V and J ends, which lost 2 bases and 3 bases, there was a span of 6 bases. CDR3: CASSLGPNQPQHF. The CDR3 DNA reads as TGTGCCAGCAGCTTAGGGCCCAATCAGCCCCAGCATTTT.

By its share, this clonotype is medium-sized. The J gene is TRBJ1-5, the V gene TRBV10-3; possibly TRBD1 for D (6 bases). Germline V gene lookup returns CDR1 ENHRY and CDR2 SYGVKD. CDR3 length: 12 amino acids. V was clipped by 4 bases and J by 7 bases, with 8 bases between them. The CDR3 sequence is CAISGQGQPQHF. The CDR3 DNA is TGTGCCATCAGTGGTCAGGGGCAGCCCCAGCATTTT.

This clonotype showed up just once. This chain's CDR3 is CASSLGTGIEDTQYF. As DNA, the CDR3 is TGTGCCAGCAGCTTAGGGACAGGGATAGAAGATACGCAGTATTTT. This chain connects TRBV13 to TRBJ2-3; TRBD1 matches 7 bases. The V segment lost 0 bases and the J segment 5 bases; nucleotides outside the gene matches: 5. This CDR3 has 15 residues. The V gene's germline CDR1 is PRHDT and CDR2 FYEKMQ (reference sequence).

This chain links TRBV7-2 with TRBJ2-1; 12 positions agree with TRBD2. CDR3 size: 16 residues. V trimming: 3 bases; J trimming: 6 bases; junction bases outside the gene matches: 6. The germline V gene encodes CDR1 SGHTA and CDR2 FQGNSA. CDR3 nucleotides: TGTGCCAGCAGCTTCTCTAGCGGGGGGGCCTTCAATGAGCAGTTCTTC. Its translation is CASSFSSGGAFNEQFF.

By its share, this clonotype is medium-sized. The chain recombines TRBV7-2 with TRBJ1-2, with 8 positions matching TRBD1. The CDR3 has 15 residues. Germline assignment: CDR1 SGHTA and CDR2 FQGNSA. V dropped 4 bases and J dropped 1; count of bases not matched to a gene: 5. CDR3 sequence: CASSSGGMGNYGYTF. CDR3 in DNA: TGTGCCAGCAGCTCAGGGGGCATGGGTAACTATGGCTACACCTTC.

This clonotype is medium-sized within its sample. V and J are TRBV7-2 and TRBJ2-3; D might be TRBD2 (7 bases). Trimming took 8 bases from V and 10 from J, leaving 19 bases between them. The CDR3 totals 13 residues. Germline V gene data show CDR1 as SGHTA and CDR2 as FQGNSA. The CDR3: CASRDGGPTSQYF. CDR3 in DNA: TGTGCCAGCCGTGACGGGGGGCCGACGTCGCAGTATTTT.